This T cell receptor (beta chain) was identified during a study of T cell changes during pregnancy in multiple sclerosis. The CDR3 extends over 17 amino acids. V was cut by 5 bases and J by 0 bases, with 16 bases left in between. Germline V gene lookup returns CDR1 SGHNT and CDR2 YENEEA. Data came from immunoSEQ multiplex PCR; TCRdb stores just in-frame clones and leaves some out. This table holds more than 40,000 clones, roughly nine tenths found once. This receptor was taken from a female donor with multiple sclerosis, enrolled in a pregnancy study. Specimen: CD8+ T cells from peripheral blood mononuclear cells, collected in the third trimester of pregnancy. This sequence joins TRBV11-3 and TRBJ1-4, with D perhaps matching TRBD1 (6 bases). The chain's CDR3 is CASSLHPGAATNEKLFF. The CDR3 coding sequence is TGTGCCAGCAGCCTACATCCAGGGGCAGCAACTAATGAAAAACTGTTTTTT.